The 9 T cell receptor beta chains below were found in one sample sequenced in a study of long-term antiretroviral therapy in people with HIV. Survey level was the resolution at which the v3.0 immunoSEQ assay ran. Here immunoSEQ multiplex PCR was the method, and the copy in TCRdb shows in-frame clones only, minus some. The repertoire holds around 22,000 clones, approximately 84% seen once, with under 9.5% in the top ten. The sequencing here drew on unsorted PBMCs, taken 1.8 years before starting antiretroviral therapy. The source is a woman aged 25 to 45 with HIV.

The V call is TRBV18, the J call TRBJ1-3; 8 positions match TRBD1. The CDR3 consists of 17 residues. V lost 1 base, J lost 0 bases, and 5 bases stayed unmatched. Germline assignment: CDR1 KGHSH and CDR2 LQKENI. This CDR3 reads CASSPRDRLRSGNTIYF. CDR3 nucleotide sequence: TGTGCCAGCTCACCACGGGACAGGCTACGCTCTGGAAACACCATATATTTT. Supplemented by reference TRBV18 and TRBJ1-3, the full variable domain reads NAGVMQNPRHLVRRRGQEARLRCSPMKGHSHVYWYRQLPEEGLKFMVYLQKENIIDESGMPKERFSAEFPKEGPSILRIQQVVRGDSAAYFCASSPRDRLRSGNTIYFGEGSWLTVV.

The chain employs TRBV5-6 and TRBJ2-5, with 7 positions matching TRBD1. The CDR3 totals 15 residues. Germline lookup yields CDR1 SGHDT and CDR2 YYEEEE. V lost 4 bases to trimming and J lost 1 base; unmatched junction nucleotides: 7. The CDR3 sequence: CASSPGQRSQETQYF. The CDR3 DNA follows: TGTGCCAGCAGCCCGGGACAGCGATCCCAAGAGACCCAGTACTTC.

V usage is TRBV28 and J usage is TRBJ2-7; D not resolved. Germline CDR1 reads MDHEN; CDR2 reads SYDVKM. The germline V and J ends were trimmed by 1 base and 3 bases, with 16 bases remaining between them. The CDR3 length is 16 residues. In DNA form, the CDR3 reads TGTGCCAGCAGTTTATTTCGACCCCCGAACGTCTACGAGCAGTACTTC. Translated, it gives CASSLFRPPNVYEQYF.

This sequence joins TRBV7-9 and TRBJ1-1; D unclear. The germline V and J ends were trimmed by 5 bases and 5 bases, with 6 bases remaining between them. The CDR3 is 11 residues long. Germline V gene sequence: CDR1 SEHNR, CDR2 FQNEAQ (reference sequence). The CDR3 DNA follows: TGTGCCAGCAGCCCCCGGACTGAAGCTTTCTTT. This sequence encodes CASSPRTEAFF.

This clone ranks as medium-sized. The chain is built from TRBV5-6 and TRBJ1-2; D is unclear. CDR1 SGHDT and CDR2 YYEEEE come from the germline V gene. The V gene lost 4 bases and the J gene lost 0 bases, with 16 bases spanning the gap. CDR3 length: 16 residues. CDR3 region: CASSKPPTVSNYGYTF. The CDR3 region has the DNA TGTGCCAGCAGCAAACCTCCCACCGTTTCTAACTATGGCTACACCTTC.

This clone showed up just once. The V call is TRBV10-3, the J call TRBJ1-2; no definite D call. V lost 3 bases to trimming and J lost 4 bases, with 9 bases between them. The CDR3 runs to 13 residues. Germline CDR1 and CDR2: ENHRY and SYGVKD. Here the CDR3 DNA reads TGTGCCATCAGTGATGGTAGGAGCTATGGCTACACCTTC. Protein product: CAISDGRSYGYTF.

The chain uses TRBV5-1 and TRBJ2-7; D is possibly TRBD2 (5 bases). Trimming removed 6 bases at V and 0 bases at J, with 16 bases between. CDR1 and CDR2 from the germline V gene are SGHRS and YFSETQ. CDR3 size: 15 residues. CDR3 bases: TGCGCCAGCATCCCCACGGACGGGGTCTCCTACGAGCAGTACTTC. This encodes CASIPTDGVSYEQYF.

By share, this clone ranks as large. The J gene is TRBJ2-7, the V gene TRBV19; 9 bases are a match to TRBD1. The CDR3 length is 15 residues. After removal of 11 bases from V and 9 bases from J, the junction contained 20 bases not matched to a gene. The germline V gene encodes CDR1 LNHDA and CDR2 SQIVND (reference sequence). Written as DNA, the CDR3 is TGTGCCGTTAGGCCACCGGGACAGGGATTTTCCGGGCAGTACTTC. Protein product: CAVRPPGQGFSGQYF.

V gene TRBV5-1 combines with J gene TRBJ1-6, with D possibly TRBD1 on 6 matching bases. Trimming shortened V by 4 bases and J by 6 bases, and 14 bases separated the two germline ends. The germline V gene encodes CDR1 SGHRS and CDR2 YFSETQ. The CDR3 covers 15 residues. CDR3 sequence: CASSPPGAGNSPLHF. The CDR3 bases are TGCGCCAGCAGCCCACCGGGGGCTGGTAATTCACCCCTCCACTTT. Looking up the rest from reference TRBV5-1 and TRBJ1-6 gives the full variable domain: KAGVTQTPRYLIKTRGQQVTLSCSPISGHRSVSWYQQTPGQGLQFLFEYFSETQRNKGNFPGRFSGRQFSNSRSEMNVSTLELGDSALYLCASSPPGAGNSPLHFGNGTRLTVT.